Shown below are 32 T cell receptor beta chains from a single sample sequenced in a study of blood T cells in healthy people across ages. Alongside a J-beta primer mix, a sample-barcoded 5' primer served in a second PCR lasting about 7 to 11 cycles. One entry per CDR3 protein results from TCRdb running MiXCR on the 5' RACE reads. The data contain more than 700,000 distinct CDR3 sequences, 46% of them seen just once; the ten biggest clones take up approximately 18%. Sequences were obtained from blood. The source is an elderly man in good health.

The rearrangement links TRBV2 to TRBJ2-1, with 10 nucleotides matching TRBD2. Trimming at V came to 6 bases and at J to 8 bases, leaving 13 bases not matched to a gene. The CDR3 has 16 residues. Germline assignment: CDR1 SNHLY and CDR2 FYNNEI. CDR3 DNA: TGTGCCAGCAGGGGGGGGCTAGCGGGAGCCTATGATGAGCAGTTCTTC. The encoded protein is CASRGGLAGAYDEQFF.

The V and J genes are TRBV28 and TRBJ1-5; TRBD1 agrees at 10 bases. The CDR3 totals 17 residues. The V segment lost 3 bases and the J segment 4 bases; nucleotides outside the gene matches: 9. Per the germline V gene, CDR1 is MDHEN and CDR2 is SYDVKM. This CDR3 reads CASSFEPGTGDNQPQHF. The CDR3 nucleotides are TGTGCCAGCAGTTTCGAACCAGGGACAGGGGATAATCAGCCCCAGCATTTT.

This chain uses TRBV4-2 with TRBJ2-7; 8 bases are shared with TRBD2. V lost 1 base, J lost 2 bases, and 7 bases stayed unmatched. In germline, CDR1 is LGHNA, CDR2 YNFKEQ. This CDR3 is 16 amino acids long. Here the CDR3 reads CASSQVGTSGTYEQYF. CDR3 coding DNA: TGTGCCAGCAGCCAAGTAGGCACTAGCGGCACCTACGAGCAGTACTTC.

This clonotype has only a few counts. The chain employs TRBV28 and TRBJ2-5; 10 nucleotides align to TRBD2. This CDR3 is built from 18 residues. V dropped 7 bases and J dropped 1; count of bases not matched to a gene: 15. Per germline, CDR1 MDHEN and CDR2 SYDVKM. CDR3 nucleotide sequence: TGTGCCAGCACCCCAGGGCTAGCGGGAGTGAGAGGCCAAGAGACCCAGTACTTC. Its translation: CASTPGLAGVRGQETQYF.

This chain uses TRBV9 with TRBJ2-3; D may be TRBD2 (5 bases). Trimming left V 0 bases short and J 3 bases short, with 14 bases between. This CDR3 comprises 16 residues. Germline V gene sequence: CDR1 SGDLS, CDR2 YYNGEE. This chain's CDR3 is CASSVAGSSRTDTQYF. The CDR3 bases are TGTGCCAGCAGCGTAGCTGGGAGCAGTCGGACAGATACGCAGTATTTT.

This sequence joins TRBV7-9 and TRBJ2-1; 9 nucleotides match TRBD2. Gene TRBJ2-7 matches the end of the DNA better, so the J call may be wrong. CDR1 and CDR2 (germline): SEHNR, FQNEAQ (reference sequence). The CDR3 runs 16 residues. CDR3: CASSLLAGHSYNEQYF. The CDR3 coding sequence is TGTGCCAGCAGCTTACTAGCGGGACACTCCTACAATGAGCAGTACTTC.

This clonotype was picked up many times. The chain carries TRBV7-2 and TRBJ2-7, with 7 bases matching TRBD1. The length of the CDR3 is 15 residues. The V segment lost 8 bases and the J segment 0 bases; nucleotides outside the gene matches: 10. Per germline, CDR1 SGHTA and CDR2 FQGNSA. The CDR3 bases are TGTGCCAGCGGAACACCCAGGGGGAGCTCCTACGAGCAGTACTTC. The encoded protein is CASGTPRGSSYEQYF.

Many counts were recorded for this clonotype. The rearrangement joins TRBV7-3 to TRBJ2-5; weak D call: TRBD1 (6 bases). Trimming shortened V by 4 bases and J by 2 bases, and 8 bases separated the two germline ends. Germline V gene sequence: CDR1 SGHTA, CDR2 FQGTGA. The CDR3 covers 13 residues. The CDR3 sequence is CASSSQGQETQYF. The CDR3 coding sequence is TGTGCCAGCAGCTCCCAGGGGCAAGAGACCCAGTACTTC.

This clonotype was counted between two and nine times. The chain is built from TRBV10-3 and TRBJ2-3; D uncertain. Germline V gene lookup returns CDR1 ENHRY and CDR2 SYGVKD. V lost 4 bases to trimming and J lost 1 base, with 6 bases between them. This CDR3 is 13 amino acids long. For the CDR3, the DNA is TGTGCCATCAGTGGGACCGGCACAGATACGCAGTATTTT. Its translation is CAISGTGTDTQYF.

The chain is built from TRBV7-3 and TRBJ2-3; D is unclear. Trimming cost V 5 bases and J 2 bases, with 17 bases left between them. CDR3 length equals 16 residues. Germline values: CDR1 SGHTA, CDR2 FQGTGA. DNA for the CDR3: TGTGCCAGCAGCCGTGAACACTTAGCAGACACAGATACGCAGTATTTT. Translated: CASSREHLADTDTQYF.

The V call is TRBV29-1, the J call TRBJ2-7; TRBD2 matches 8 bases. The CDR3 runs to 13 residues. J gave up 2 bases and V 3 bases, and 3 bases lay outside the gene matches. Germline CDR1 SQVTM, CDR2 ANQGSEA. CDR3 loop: CSVDTSGPYEQYF. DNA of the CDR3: TGCAGCGTTGATACTAGCGGACCCTACGAGCAGTACTTC.

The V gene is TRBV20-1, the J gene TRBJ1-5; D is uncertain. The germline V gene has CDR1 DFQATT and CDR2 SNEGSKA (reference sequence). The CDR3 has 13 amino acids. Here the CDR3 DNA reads TGCTCCGCCGCCCGGGCCCCCAATCAGCCCCAGCATTTT. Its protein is CSAARAPNQPQHF.

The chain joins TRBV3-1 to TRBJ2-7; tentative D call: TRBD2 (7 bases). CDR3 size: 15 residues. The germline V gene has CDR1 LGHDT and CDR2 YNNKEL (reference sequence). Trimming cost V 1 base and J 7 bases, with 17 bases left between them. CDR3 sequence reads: CASSQVRGGNNEQYF. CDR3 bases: TGTGCCAGCAGCCAAGTTCGCGGGGGCAACAATGAGCAGTACTTC.

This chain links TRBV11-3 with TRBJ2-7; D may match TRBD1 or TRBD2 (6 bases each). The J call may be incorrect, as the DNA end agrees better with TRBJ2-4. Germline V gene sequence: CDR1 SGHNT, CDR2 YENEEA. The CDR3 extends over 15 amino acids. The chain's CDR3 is CASSSGDNTKNIQYF. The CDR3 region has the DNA TGTGCCAGCAGCTCGGGGGACAATACCAAAAACATTCAGTACTTC.

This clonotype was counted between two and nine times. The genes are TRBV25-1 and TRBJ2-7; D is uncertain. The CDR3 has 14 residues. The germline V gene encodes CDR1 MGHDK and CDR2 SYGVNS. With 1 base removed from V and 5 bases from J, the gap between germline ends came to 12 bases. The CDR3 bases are TGTGCCAGCAGTGAATCAGTTACGGTCCACGAGCAGTACTTC. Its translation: CASSESVTVHEQYF.

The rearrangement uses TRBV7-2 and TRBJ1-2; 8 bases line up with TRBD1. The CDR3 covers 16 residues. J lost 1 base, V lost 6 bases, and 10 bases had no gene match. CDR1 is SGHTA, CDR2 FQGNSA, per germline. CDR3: CASSPDGTGFNYGYTF. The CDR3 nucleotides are TGTGCCAGCAGTCCAGACGGGACAGGTTTTAACTATGGCTACACCTTC.

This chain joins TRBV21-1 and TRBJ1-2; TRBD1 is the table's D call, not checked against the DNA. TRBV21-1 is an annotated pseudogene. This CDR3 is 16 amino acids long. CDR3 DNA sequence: TGTGCCAGCAGCAAAGCAGAGGACAGGTCGTTTGGTGGCTACACCTTC. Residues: CASSKAEDRSFGGYTF.

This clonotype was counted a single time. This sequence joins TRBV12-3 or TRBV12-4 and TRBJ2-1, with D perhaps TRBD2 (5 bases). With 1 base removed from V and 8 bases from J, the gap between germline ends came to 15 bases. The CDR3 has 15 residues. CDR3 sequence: CASSLGELVLHEQFF. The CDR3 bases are TGTGCCAGCAGTTTAGGGGAGCTAGTCTTGCATGAGCAGTTCTTC.

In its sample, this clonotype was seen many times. The CDR3 bases are TGCAGCGTCGCCCAGGGGGCGCTGAACACTGAAGCTTTCTTT. Its protein product is CSVAQGALNTEAFF. The V gene is TRBV29-1, the J gene TRBJ1-1; TRBD1 matches at 8 bases. V shed 6 bases and J 0 bases; nucleotides not matched to a gene: 6. The CDR3 totals 14 residues. Per the germline V gene, CDR1 is SQVTM and CDR2 is ANQGSEA. Using reference TRBV29-1 and TRBJ1-1 for the parts outside the CDR3, the full variable domain is SAVISQKPSRDICQRGTSLTIQCQVDSQVTMMFWYRQQPGQSLTLIATANQGSEATYESGFVIDKFPISRPNLTFSTLTVSNMSPEDSSIYLCSVAQGALNTEAFFGQGTRLTVV.

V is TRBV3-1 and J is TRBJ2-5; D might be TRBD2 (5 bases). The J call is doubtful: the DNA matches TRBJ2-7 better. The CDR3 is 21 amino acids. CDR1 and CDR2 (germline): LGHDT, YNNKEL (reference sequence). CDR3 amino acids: CASSRRSSLVDESRALDEQYF. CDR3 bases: TGTGCCAGCAGCCGACGGTCCTCCCTAGTGGACGAATCGAGGGCTCTTGACGAGCAGTACTTC.

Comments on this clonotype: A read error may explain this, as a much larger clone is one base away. CDR3 bases: TGTGCCAGCAGCTTAAGGGGTTTCCCCGACGGCTTCTACAATGAGCAGTACTTC. It encodes CASSLRGFPDGFYNEQYF. This chain connects TRBV7-8 to TRBJ2-1; a weak D match, TRBD1 (5 bases). The J call may be faulty, since TRBJ2-7 better matches the DNA end. The germline CDR1 and CDR2 sequences are SGHVS and FQNEAQ. The CDR3 runs 18 residues.

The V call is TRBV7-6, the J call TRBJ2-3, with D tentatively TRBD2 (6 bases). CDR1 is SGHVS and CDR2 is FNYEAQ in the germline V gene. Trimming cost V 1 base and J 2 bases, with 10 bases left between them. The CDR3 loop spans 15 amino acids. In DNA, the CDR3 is TGTGCCAGCAGCTTAGGGGGGGACCTCACAGATACGCAGTATTTT. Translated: CASSLGGDLTDTQYF.

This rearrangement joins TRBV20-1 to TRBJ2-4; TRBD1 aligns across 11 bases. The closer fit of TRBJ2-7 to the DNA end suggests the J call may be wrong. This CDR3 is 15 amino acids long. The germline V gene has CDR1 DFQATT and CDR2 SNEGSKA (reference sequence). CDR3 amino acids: CSASKRGQGAYEQYF. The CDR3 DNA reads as TGCAGTGCTTCAAAGCGGGGACAGGGGGCCTACGAGCAGTACTTC.

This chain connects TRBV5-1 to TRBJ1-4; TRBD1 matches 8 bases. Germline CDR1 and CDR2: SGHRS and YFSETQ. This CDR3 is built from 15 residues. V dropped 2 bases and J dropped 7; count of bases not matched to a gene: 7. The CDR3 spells CASSLGQGGTEKLFF. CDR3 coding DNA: TGCGCCAGCAGCTTAGGACAGGGCGGGACTGAAAAACTGTTTTTT.

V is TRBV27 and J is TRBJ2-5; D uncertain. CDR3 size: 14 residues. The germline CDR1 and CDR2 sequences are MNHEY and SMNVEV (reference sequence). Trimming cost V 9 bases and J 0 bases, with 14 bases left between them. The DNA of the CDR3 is TGTGCCAGACGAGGAGCCGAGTACCAAGAGACCCAGTACTTC. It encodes CARRGAEYQETQYF.

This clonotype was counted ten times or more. The chain's CDR3 is CASRRTGGEETQYF. DNA for the CDR3: TGCGCCAGCAGAAGGACAGGGGGAGAAGAGACCCAGTACTTC. The V call is TRBV5-1, the J call TRBJ2-5; TRBD1 matches at 10 bases. The junction had 4 bases not matched to a gene; V was cut back by 5 bases and J by 3 bases. The CDR3 loop spans 14 amino acids. Germline CDR1 and CDR2: SGHRS and YFSETQ. Complete variable domain (other parts from reference TRBV5-1 and TRBJ2-5): KAGVTQTPRYLIKTRGQQVTLSCSPISGHRSVSWYQQTPGQGLQFLFEYFSETQRNKGNFPGRFSGRQFSNSRSEMNVSTLELGDSALYLCASRRTGGEETQYFGPGTRLLVL.

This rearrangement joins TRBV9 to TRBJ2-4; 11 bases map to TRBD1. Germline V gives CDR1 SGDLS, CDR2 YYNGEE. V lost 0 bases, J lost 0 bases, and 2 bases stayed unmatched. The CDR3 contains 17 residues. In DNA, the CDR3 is TGTGCCAGCAGCGTAGAAGGGACAGGGGGAGCCAAAAACATTCAGTACTTC. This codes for CASSVEGTGGAKNIQYF.

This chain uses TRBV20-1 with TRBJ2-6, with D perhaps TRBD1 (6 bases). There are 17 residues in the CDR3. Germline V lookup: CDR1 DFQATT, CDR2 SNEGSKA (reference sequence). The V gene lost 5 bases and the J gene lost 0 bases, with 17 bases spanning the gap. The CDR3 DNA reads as TGCAGTGCTTGGACAGACAGGTTCGCCTCTGGGGCCAACGTCCTGACTTTC. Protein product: CSAWTDRFASGANVLTF.

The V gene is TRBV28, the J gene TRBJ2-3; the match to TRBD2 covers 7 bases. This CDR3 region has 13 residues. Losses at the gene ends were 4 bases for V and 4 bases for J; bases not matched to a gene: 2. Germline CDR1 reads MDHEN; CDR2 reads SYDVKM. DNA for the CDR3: TGTGCCAGCAGTTGGCGGGAGCCAGATACGCAGTATTTT. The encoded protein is CASSWREPDTQYF.

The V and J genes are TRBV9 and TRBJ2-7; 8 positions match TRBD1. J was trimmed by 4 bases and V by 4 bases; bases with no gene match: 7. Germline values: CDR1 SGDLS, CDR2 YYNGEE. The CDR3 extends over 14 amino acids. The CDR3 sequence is CASSPRQGQYEQYF. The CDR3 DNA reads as TGTGCCAGCAGCCCCAGACAGGGGCAATACGAGCAGTACTTC.

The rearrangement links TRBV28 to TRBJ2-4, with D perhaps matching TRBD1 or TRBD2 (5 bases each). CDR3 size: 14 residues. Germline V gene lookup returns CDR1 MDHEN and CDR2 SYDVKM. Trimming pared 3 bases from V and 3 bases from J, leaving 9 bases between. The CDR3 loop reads CASSFRGFKNIQYF. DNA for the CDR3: TGTGCCAGCAGTTTTCGGGGCTTCAAAAACATTCAGTACTTC.

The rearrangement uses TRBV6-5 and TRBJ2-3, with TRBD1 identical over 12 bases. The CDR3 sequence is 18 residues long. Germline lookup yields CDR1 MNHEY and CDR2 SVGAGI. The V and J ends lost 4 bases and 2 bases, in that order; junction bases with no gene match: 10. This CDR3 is CASSWRPGQGADTDTQYF. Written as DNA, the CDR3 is TGTGCCAGCAGTTGGAGACCGGGACAGGGGGCGGACACAGATACGCAGTATTTT.